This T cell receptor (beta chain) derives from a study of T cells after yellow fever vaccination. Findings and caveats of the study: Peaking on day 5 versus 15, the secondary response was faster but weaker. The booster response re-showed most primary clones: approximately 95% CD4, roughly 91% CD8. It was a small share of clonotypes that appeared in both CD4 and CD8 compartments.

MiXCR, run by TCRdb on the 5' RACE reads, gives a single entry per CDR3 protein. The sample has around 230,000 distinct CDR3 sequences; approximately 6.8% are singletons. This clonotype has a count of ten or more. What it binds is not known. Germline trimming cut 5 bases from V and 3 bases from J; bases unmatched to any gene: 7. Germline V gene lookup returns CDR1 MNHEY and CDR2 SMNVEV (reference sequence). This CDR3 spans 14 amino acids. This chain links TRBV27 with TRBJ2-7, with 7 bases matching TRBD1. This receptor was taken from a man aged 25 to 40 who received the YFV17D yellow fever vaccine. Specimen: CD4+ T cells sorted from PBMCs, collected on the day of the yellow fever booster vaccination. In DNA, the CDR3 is TGTGCCAGCAGTCTCCGGGACAGAAACTACGAGCAGTACTTC. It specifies CASSLRDRNYEQYF.